This T cell receptor beta chain came from a study of OX40 agonist ivuxolimab in advanced cancers. Describing the broader study: Ivuxolimab, which targeted the costimulatory receptor OX40 (CD134), was an agonistic, fully human IgG2 monoclonal antibody. Intravenous ivuxolimab was administered to patients every 2 weeks at six dose levels: 0.01, 0.1, 0.3, 1.5, 3 and 10 mg/kg. Among the roughly 52 dose-escalation patients, approximately 20 had hepatocellular carcinoma, approximately 15 melanoma, 9 renal cell carcinoma and 9 head and neck cancer. In the dose-escalation cohort, 82.7% of patients were male, and the mean age was approximately 64 years, with a range of about 23 to 80. Patients were allowed to have had prior anti-PD-1, anti-PD-L1 or anti-CTLA-4 therapy, and around two fifths of the dose-escalation patients had been treated with checkpoint inhibitors. Partial responses occurred in three dose-escalation patients: two with cutaneous melanoma and one with hepatocellular carcinoma. Peripheral TCRbeta sequencing aimed to test whether ivuxolimab altered TCR sequence diversity and caused clonal T-cell expansion. The paper describes the monotherapy dose-escalation part (N of about 52 patients) of the phase I trial of ivuxolimab. Overall study results and their limits: In partial responders in the 0.1-3.0 mg/kg groups, normalized peripheral clonal expansion was found to be among the lowest, especially among CD8+ T cells. At doses of 0.1 to 3.0 mg/kg, clonal expansion of both CD4+ and CD8+ T cells in blood was seen between baseline and week 6. Low levels of normalized T-cell clonal expansion were also shown by some nonresponding patients. The antigen specificity of the clonally expanded peripheral T cells was not determined. After ivuxolimab, expanded clones were on average more numerous among CD8+ T cells than among CD4+ T cells.

Genomic DNA was extracted from sorted cells for sequencing of the TCRbeta CDR3 region. The immunoSEQ Assay was used to sequence the TCRbeta CDR3 regions. As stored in TCRdb, this immuneACCESS dataset retains in-frame rearrangements with V and J assigned. A fraction of the clones does not appear; measured against another copy, unresolved V genes explain less than half of the discrepancy, and the remainder lacks a known reason. The table for this sample lists 24,000 or so clones; approximately 85% of them were counted only once. The ten most abundant clones make up 16% of the sample. Reading from cysteine to phenylalanine, the CDR3 counts 20 amino acids. The sequence is cut down to CDR3 DNA, 60 bases in frame from base 1. Comments on this clone: Its cognate antigen has yet to be identified. Per-base quality was not reported, and no clone a single base away is much larger than it.

Patients with autoimmune disease history or receiving systemic immunosuppression were excluded from the trial. Peripheral blood for TCR sequencing was collected from all dose cohorts at baseline, on cycle 4 day 1, and on cycle 7 day 1. Samples came from an open-label, multicenter, first-in-human phase I dose-escalation trial of ivuxolimab. The trial enrolled adults with locally advanced or metastatic head and neck squamous cell, hepatocellular, melanoma or renal cell carcinoma. CD4+ and CD8+ T cells were sorted separately from peripheral blood before TCR sequencing. The source of this sequence is an adult with an advanced solid tumor such as melanoma, head and neck, liver or kidney cancer. The starting material was CD4+ or CD8+ T cells sorted from blood, obtained in a trial of the OX40 agonist ivuxolimab. Rearrangement joined TRBV21-1 to TRBJ1-3; the table's D call TRBD1 went unverified against the DNA. TRBV21-1 is annotated as a pseudogene. In nucleotide form, the sequence is TGTGCCAGCAGCAAGCCTACCGGGACAGGGAATATCTCCTCTGGAAACACCATATATTTT. This yields the protein CASSKPTGTGNISSGNTIYF.